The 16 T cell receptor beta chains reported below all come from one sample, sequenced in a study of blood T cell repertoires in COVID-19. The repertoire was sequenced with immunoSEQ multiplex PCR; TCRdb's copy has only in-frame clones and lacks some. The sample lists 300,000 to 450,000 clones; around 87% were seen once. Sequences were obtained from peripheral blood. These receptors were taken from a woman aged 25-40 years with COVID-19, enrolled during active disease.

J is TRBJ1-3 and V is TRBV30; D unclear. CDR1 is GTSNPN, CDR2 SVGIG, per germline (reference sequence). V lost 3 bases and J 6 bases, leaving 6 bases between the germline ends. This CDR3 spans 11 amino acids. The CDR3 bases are TGTGCCTGGAGGGCGGTAAACACCATATATTTT. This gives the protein CAWRAVNTIYF.

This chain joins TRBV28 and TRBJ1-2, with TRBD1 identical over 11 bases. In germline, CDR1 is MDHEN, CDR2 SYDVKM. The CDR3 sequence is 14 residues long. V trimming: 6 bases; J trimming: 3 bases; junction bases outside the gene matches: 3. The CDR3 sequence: CASSRTGGDYGYTF. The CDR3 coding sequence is TGTGCCAGCAGCAGGACAGGGGGCGACTATGGCTACACCTTC.

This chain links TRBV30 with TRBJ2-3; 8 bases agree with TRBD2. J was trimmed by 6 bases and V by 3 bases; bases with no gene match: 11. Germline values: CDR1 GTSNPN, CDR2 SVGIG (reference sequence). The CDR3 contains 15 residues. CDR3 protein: CAWRSRAGVSDTQYF. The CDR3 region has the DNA TGTGCCTGGAGATCTAGAGCGGGAGTATCGGATACGCAGTATTTT.

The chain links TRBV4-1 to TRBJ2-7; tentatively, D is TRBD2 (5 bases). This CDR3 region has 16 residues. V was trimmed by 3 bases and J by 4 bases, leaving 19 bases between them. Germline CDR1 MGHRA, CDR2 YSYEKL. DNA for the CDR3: TGCGCCAGCAGCCAGGACGACTGGGCGGGTGGGTACGAGCAGTACTTC. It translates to CASSQDDWAGGYEQYF.

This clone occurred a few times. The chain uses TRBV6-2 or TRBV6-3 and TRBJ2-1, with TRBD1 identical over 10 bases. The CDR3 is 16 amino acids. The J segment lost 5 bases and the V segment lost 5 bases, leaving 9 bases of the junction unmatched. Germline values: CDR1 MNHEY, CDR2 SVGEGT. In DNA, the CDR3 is TGTGCCAGCAGTCGCCCTCGGGACAGGGGTAACAATGAGCAGTTCTTC. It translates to CASSRPRDRGNNEQFF.

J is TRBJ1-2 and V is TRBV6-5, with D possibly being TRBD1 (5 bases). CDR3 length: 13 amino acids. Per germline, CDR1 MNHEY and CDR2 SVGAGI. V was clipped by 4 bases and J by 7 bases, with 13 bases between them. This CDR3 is CASSSTTGRGYTF. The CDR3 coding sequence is TGTGCCAGCAGTTCCACCACAGGTCGTGGCTACACCTTC.

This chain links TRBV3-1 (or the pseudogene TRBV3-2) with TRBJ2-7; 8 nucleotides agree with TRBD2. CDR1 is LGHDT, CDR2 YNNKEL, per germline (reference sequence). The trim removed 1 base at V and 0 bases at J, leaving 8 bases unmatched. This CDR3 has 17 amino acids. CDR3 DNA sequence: TGTGCCAGCAGCCAAGTTACGTCAAGCGGGAGCTCCTACGAGCAGTACTTC. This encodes CASSQVTSSGSSYEQYF.

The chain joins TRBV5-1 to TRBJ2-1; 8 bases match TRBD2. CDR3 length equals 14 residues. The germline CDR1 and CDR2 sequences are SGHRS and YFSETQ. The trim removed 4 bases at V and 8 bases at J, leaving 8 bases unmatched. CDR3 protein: CASSPREGRDEQFF. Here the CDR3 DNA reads TGCGCCAGCAGCCCTCGGGAGGGGAGGGATGAGCAGTTCTTC.

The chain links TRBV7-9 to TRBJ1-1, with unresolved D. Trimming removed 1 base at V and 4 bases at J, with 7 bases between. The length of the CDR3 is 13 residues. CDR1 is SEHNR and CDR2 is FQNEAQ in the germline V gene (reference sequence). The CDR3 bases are TGTGCCAGCAGCTTAGATCGTCGCACTGAAGCTTTCTTT. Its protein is CASSLDRRTEAFF.

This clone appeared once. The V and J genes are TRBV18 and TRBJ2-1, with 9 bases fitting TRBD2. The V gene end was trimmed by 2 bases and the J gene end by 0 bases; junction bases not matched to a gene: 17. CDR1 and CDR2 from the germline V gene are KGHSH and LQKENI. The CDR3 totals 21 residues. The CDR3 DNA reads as TGTGCCAGCTCACCAGACCTAGCGGGACTAGAAGAGGGGAGCTCCTACAATGAGCAGTTCTTC. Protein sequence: CASSPDLAGLEEGSSYNEQFF.

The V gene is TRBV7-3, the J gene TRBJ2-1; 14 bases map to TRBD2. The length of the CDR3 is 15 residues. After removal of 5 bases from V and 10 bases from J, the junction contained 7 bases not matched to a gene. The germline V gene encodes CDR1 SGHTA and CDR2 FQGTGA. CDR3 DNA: TGTGCCAGCAGCAAGACTAGCGGGAGGGCAAGGGAGCAGTTCTTC. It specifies CASSKTSGRAREQFF.

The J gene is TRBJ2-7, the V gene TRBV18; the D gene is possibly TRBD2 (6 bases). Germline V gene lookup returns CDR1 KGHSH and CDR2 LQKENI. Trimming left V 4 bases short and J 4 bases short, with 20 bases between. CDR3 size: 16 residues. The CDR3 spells CASSLSSGTLPYEQYF. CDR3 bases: TGTGCCAGCTCACTGTCATCCGGGACTCTTCCTTACGAGCAGTACTTC.

CDR3 in DNA: TGTGCCAGCAGCCCACAGGGAGTCGGGGAGCTGTTTTTT. Translation gives CASSPQGVGELFF. The genes are TRBV7-9 and TRBJ2-2, with a possible D match to TRBD1 (6 bases). This CDR3 region has 13 residues. The V and J ends lost 5 bases and 7 bases respectively, with 11 bases between them. Looked up from germline, CDR1 is SEHNR and CDR2 is FQNEAQ (reference sequence).

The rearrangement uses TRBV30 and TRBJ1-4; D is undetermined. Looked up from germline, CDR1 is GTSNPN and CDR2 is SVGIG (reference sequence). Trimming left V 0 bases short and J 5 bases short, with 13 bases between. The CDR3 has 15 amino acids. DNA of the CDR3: TGTGCCTGGAGTGTAGATCTAAGCGGGAATGAAAAACTGTTTTTT. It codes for CAWSVDLSGNEKLFF.

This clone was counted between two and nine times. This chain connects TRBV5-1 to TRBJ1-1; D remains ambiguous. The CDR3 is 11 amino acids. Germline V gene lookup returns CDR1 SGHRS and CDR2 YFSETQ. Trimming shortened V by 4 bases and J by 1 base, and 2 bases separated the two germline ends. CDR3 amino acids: CASSQNTEAFF. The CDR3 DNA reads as TGCGCCAGCAGCCAGAACACTGAAGCTTTCTTT. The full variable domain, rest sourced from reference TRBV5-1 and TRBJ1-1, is KAGVTQTPRYLIKTRGQQVTLSCSPISGHRSVSWYQQTPGQGLQFLFEYFSETQRNKGNFPGRFSGRQFSNSRSEMNVSTLELGDSALYLCASSQNTEAFFGQGTRLTVV.

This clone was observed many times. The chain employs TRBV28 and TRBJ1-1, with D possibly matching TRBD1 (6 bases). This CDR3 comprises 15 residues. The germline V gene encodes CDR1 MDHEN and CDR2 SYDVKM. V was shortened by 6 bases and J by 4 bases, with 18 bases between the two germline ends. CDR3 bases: TGTGCCAGCAGCCAAGGGGGGACTATCGCCACTGAAGCTTTCTTT. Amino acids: CASSQGGTIATEAFF.